This T cell receptor beta chain comes out of a study of cytomegalovirus exposure and HLA in healthy donors. Study-level background: Tens of millions of unique TCRs from HLA-typed donors were held in an early release of data.

Remarks on this clone: Antigen specificity is unknown.

Losses at the gene ends were 5 bases for V and 9 bases for J; bases not matched to a gene: 13. The germline CDR1 and CDR2 sequences are MGHRA and YSYEKL. The CDR3 covers 16 residues. 13 Jbeta primers and 60 Vbeta primers were used for the PCR. Authors' processing steps: In a later analysis, of roughly 83 million unique beta chains, about 10 million appeared in at least two donors. Profiled with immunoSEQ multiplex PCR; TCRdb holds only in-frame clones, not every one. V, J and clone size are those of that table, while D and trimming were read from the DNA. The table lists 200,000 or so clones, under 90% of them singletons, with approximately 0.092% in the top ten. Study conclusions and caveats: Reportedly, HLA-A and HLA-B alleles of most subjects were accurately predicted from TCR beta. In a later analysis, HLA-C alleles had the fewest associated TCRs, DRB1 alleles the most.

Material: PBMCs. V gene TRBV4-1 combines with J gene TRBJ1-6; 7 bases agree with TRBD1. The sequence was collected from a boy aged 2-9 years in good health and CMV-seronegative. DNA for the CDR3: TGCGCCAGCAGCTCCCCGGGACAGAAGTACGGTTCACCCCTCCACTTT. The encoded protein is CASSSPGQKYGSPLHF.